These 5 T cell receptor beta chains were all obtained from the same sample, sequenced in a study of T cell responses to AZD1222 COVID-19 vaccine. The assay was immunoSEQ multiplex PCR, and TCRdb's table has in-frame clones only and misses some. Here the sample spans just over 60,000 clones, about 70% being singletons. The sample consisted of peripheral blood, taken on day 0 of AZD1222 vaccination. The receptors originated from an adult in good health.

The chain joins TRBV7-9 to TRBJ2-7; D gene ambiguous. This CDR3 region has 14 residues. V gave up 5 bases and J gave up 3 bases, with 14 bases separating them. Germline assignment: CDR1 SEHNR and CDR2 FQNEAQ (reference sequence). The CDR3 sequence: CASSLTEQNYEQYF. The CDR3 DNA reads TGTGCCAGCAGCCTCACGGAACAGAACTACGAGCAGTACTTC.

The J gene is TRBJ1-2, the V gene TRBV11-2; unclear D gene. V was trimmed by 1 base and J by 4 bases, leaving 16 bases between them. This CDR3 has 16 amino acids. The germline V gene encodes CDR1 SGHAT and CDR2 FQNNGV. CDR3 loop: CASSLVMLQRGYGYTF. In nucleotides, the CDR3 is TGTGCCAGCAGCTTAGTGATGCTACAGCGGGGCTATGGCTACACCTTC.

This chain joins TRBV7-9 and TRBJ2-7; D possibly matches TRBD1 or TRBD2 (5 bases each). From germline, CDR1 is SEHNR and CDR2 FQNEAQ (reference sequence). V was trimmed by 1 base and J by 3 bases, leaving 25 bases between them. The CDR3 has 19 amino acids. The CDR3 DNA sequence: TGTGCCAGCAGCTTAGTAGGACGAGGGGTCCAAGTTCTTAACTACGAGCAGTACTTC. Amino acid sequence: CASSLVGRGVQVLNYEQYF.

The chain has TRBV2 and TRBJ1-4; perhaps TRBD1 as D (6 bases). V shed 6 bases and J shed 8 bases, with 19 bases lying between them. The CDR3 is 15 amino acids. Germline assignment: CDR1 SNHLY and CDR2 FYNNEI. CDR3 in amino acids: CASSGRGGHTEKLFF. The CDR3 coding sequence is TGTGCCAGCAGCGGTCGGGGGGGGCACACGGAAAAACTGTTTTTT.

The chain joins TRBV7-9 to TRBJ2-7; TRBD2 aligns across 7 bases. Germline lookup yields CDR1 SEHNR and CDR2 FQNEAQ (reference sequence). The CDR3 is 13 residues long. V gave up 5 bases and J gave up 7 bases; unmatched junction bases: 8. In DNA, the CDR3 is TGTGCCAGCAGCCCGGCGGGGGTAGGGGAGCAGTACTTC. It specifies CASSPAGVGEQYF.